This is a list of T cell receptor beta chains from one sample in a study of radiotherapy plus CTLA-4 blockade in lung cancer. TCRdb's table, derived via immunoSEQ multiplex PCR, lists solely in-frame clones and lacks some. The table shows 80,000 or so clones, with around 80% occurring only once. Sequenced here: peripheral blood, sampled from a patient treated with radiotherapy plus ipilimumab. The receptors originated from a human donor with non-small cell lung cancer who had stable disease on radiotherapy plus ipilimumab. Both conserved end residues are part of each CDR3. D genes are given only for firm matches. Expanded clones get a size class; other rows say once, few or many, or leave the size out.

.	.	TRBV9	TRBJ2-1	CASSELQGRIGNEQFF	TGTGCCAGCAGCGAGCTACAGGGGAGGATAGGCAATGAGCAGTTCTTC
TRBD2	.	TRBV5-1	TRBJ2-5	CASTVGLAQETQYF	TGCGCCAGCACCGTAGGACTAGCGCAAGAGACCCAGTACTTC
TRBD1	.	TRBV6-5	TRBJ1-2	CASSEEKQGGSAF	TGTGCCAGCAGTGAAGAGAAACAGGGGGGATCCGCCTTC
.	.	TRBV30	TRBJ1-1	CAWSVGWLTEAFF	TGTGCCTGGAGTGTAGGGTGGTTGACTGAAGCTTTCTTT
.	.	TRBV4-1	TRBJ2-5	CASSQAASSRGGETQYF	TGCGCCAGCAGCCAAGCCGCTTCCAGCAGGGGGGGGGAGACCCAGTACTTC
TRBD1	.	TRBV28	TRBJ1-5	CASSFQQGAGQPQHF	TGTGCCAGCAGTTTTCAACAGGGGGCGGGTCAGCCCCAGCATTTT
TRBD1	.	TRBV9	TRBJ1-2	CASQGGFYGYTF	TGTGCCAGCCAGGGGGGATTCTATGGCTACACCTTC
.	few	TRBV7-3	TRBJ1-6	CASSLSGGPGSPLHF	TGTGCCAGCAGCTTATCGGGGGGCCCTGGATCACCCCTCCACTTT
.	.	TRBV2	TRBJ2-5	CASKEGGGETQYF	TGTGCCAGCAAGGAGGGGGGGGGAGAGACCCAGTACTTC
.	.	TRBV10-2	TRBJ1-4	CASSAMGEKLFF	TGCGCCAGCAGTGCTATGGGGGAAAAACTGTTTTTT
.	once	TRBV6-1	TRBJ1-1	CASSESAEAFF	TGTGCCAGCAGTGAATCCGCTGAAGCTTTCTTT
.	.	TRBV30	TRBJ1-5	CAWSQGISQPQHF	TGTGCCTGGAGTCAGGGTATAAGTCAGCCCCAGCATTTT
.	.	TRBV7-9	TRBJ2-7	CASSLVDTSYEQYF	TGTGCCAGCAGCTTAGTGGACACTTCCTACGAGCAGTACTTC
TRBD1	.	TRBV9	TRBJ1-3	CASSEGDPTGRGNTIYF	TGTGCCAGCAGTGAGGGGGACCCGACAGGGAGAGGAAACACCATATATTTT
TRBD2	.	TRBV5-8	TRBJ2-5	CASSLITGGGQETQYF	TGTGCCAGCAGCTTGATAACGGGAGGGGGCCAAGAGACCCAGTACTTC
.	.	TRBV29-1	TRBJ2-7	CSVAEGYEQYF	TGCAGCGTTGCGGAGGGCTACGAGCAGTACTTC
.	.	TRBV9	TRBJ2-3	CASSPATDTQYF	TGTGCCAGCAGCCCAGCCACAGATACGCAGTATTTT
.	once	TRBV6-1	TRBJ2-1	CASRGETNEQFF	TGTGCCAGCAGGGGTGAGACAAACGAGCAGTTCTTC
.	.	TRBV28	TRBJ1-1	CASSPRSVGETEAFF	TGTGCCAGCAGCCCACGTAGCGTCGGGGAAACTGAAGCTTTCTTT
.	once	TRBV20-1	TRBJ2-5	CSARRGETQYF	TGCAGTGCTAGGCGTGGGGAGACCCAGTACTTC
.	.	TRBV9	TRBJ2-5	CASSVGGRETQYF	TGTGCCAGCAGCGTAGGAGGTAGAGAGACCCAGTACTTC
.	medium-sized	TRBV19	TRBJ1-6	CASRQVDNSPLHF	TGTGCCAGTAGGCAGGTGGATAATTCACCCCTCCACTTT
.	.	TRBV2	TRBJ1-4	CASSETTVTVEKLFF	TGTGCCAGCAGCGAAACGACAGTAACTGTGGAAAAACTGTTTTTT
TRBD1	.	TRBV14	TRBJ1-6	CASSQEAGQGHSPLHF	TGTGCCAGCAGCCAAGAAGCAGGACAGGGACATTCACCCCTCCACTTT
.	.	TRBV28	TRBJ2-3	CASSQTIGDTQYF	TGTGCCAGCAGTCAAACTATTGGAGATACGCAGTATTTT
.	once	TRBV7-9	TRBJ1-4	CASSVPTGANEKLFF	TGTGCCAGCAGCGTACCGACAGGTGCTAATGAAAAACTGTTTTTT
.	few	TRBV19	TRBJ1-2	CASNAGQGGYTF	TGTGCCAGTAATGCGGGCCAAGGTGGCTACACCTTC
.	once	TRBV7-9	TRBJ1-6	CASSLAGAGYNSPLHF	TGTGCCAGCAGCTTAGCAGGGGCGGGTTATAATTCACCCCTCCACTTT
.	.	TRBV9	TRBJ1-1	CASSVGRLRNTEAFF	TGTGCCAGCAGCGTAGGGAGGTTGAGGAACACTGAAGCTTTCTTT